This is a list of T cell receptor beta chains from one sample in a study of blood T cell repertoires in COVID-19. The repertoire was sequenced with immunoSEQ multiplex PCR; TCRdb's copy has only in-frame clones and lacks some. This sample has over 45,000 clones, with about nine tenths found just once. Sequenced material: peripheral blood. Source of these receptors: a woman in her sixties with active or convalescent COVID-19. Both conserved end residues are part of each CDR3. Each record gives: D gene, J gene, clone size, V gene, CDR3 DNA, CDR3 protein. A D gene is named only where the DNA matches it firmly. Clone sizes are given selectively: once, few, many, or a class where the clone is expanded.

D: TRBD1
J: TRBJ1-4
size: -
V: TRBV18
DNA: TGTGCCAGCTCACTAGGGACAGGGAATGAAAAACTGTTTTTT
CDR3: CASSLGTGNEKLFF

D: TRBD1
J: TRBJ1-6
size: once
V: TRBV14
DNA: TGTGCCAGCAGCCGGACAGGTACCTATAATTCACCCCTCCACTTT
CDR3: CASSRTGTYNSPLHF

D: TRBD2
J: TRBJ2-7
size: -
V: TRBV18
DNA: TGTGCCAGCTCACTCGCGGGAGGGCTATACGAGCAGTACTTC
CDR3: CASSLAGGLYEQYF

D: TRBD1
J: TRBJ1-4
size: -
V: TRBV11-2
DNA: TGTGCCAGCAGCAGAGACAGGGGTGTTGAAAAACTGTTTTTT
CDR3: CASSRDRGVEKLFF

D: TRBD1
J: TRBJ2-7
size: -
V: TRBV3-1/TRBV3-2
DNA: TGTGCCAGCAGCGGACGGGACAGAGACTACGAGCAGTACTTC
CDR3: CASSGRDRDYEQYF

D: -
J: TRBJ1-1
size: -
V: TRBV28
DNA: TGTGCCAGCTACACTCCGAAAAAGACCGGCGGAGCTTTCTTT
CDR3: CASYTPKKTGGAFF

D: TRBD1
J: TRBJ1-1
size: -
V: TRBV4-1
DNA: TGCGCCAGCAGCCCCTCCCGCTTCCGTTCGAACAGGGGCCTCGGGAACACTGAAGCTTTCTTT
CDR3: CASSPSRFRSNRGLGNTEAFF

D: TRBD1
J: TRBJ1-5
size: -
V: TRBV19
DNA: TGTGCCAGTATAGGGACCGCGAGGGGGCTGCATCAGCCCCAGCATTTT
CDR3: CASIGTARGLHQPQHF

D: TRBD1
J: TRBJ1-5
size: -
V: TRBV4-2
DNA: TGTGCCAGCAGCCAAGATCTTCTGGGACAGGGGAATCAGCCCCAGCATTTT
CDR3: CASSQDLLGQGNQPQHF

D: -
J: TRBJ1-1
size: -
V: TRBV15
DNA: TGTGCCACCAGCAGAGATAAACAACTACTGGGGCAGGGAATGTGGGTGAACACTGAAGCTTTCTTT
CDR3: CATSRDKQLLGQGMWVNTEAFF

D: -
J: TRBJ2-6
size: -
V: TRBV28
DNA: TGTGCCAGCAGCTTTAGCTCTGGGGCCAACGTCCTGACTTTC
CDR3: CASSFSSGANVLTF

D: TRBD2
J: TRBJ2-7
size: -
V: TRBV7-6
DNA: TGTGCCAGCAGCCCGCCGGGAGCTAGCGGGAGTCGGGAGCAGTACTTC
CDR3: CASSPPGASGSREQYF

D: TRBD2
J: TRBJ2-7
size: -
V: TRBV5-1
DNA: TGCGCCAGCAGGTTTATAGCGGGGCGCTACGAGCAGTACTTC
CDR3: CASRFIAGRYEQYF

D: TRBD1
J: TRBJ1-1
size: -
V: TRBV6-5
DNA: TGTGCCAGCAGCGGGACAGGGAAGGCCACTGAAGCTTTCTTT
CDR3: CASSGTGKATEAFF

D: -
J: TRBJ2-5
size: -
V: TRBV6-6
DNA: TGTGCCACGCGGGCCGGGAACTTGGGAGAGACCCAGTACTTC
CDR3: CATRAGNLGETQYF

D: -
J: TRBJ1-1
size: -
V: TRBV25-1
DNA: TGTGCCAGCAGTGAAGGGTGGGGAGCGGACACTGAAGCTTTCTTT
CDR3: CASSEGWGADTEAFF

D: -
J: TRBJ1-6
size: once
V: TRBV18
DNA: TGTGCCAGCTCACCGCAAACAGGTCCGAATTCACCCCTCCACTTT
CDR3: CASSPQTGPNSPLHF

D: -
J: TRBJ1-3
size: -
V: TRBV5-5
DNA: TGTGCCAGCAGCTTGGAGGGGCCGACGGGAAACACCATATATTTT
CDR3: CASSLEGPTGNTIYF

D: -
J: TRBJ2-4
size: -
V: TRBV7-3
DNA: TGTGCCAGCAGCTTGGAGGGCAGGGGGTACTACTTAGCCAAAAACATTCAGTACTTC
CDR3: CASSLEGRGYYLAKNIQYF